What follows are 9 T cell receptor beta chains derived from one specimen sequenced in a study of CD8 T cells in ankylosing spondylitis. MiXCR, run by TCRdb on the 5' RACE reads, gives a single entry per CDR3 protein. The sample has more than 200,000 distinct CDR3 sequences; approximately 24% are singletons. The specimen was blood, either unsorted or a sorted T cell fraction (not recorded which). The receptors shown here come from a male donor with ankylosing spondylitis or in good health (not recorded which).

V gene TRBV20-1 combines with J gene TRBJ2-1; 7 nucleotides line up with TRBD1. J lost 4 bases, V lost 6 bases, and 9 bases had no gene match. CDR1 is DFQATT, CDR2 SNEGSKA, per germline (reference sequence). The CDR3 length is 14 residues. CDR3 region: CSAGGQRPYNEQFF. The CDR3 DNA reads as TGCAGTGCAGGGGGCCAGCGGCCTTACAATGAGCAGTTCTTC.

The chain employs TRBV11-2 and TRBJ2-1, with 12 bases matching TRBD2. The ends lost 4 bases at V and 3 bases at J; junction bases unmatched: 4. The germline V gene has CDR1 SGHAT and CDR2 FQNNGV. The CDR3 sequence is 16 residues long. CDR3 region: CASSSLTSGGYNEQFF. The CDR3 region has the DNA TGTGCCAGCAGCTCGTTGACTAGCGGGGGCTACAATGAGCAGTTCTTC.

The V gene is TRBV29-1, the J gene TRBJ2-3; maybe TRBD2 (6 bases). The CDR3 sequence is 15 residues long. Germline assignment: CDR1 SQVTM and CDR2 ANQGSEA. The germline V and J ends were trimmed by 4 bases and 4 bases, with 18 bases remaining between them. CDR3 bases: TGCAGCGTTGTGGGGGACTCCCATGACTCAGATACGCAGTATTTT. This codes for CSVVGDSHDSDTQYF.

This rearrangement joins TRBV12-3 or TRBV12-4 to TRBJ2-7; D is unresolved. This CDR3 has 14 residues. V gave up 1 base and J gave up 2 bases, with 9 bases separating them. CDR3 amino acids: CASSLGAGPYEQYF. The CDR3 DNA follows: TGTGCCAGCAGTTTAGGGGCTGGCCCCTACGAGCAGTACTTC.

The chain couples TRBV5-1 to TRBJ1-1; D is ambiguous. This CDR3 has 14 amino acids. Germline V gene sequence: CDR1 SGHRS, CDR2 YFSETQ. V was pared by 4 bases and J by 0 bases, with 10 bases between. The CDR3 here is CASSRGSVNTEAFF. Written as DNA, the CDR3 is TGCGCCAGCAGCCGCGGGAGTGTGAACACTGAAGCTTTCTTT. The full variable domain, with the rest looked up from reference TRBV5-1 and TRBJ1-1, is KAGVTQTPRYLIKTRGQQVTLSCSPISGHRSVSWYQQTPGQGLQFLFEYFSETQRNKGNFPGRFSGRQFSNSRSEMNVSTLELGDSALYLCASSRGSVNTEAFFGQGTRLTVV.

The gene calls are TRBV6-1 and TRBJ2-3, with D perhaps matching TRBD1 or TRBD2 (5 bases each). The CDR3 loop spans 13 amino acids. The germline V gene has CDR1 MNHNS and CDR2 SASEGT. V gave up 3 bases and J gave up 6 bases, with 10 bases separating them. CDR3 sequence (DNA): TGTGCCAGCAGTGATAGGGGAGTCGATACGCAGTATTTT. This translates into CASSDRGVDTQYF.

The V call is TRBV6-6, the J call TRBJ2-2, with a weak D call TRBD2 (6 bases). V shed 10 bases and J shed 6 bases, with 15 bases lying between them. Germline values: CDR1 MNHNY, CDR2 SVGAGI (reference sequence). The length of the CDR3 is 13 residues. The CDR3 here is CAIRRGRAGELFF. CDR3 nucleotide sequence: TGTGCCATCAGGCGGGGAAGGGCCGGGGAGCTGTTTTTT.

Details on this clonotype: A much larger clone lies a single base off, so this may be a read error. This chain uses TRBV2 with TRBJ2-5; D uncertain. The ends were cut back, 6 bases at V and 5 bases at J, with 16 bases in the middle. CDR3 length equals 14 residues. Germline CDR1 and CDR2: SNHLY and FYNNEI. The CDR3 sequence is CASRGIRQVETQYF. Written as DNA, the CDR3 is TGTGCCAGCAGGGGCATCCGCCAGGTCGAGACCCAGTACTTC.

The CDR3 protein is CSAPPQLDRRLNEQFF. DNA of the CDR3: TGCAGTGCCCCACCACAGCTAGACCGGAGACTAAATGAGCAGTTCTTC. The gene calls are TRBV20-1 and TRBJ2-1; D may be TRBD2 (5 bases). This CDR3 is 16 amino acids long. Trimming removed 6 bases at V and 7 bases at J, with 25 bases between. Germline V gene data show CDR1 as DFQATT and CDR2 as SNEGSKA (reference sequence).